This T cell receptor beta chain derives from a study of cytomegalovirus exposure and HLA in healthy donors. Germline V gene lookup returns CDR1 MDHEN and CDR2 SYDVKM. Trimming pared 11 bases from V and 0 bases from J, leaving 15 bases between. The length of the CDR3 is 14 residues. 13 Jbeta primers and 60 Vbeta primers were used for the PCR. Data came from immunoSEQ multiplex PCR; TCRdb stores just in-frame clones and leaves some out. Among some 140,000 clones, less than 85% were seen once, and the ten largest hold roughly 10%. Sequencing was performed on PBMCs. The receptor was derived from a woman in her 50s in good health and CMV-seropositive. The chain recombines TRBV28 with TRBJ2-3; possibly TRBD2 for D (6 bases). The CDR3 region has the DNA TGTGCCTCACATCCCGGGACTAGCACAGATACGCAGTATTTT. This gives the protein CASHPGTSTDTQYF.